This note documents a single TCR beta chain sequence. What it recognizes is unknown. The sample originates from a study of CD8 T cells in ankylosing spondylitis. V trimming: 2 bases; J trimming: 4 bases; junction bases outside the gene matches: 7. This CDR3 region has 16 residues. Germline V gene sequence: CDR1 DFQATT, CDR2 SNEGSKA (reference sequence). TCRdb processed the 5' RACE reads anew with MiXCR; each CDR3 protein has one entry. The data show about 540,000 distinct CDR3 sequences, with roughly 13% seen just once and 6.5% to 7% held by the top ten. Points from the study as a whole: Roughly eight highly homologous variants made up a TCR beta motif that seemed to typify ankylosing spondylitis blood.

The receptor was derived from a male donor with ankylosing spondylitis. Sequencing was carried out using blood, either unsorted or a sorted T cell fraction (not recorded which). The chain carries TRBV20-1 and TRBJ2-1; 11 bases line up with TRBD2. The CDR3 nucleotides read TGCAGTGCTAGAAAACTAGCGGGAGATTATTACAATGAGCAGTTCTTC. The encoded protein is CSARKLAGDYYNEQFF.